The following is a T cell receptor beta chain sequence with its context. Its antigen target is currently unknown. No base quality information exists; no much larger clone differs at one position. TCRbeta CDR3 regions were amplified from genomic DNA using the immunoSEQ Assay, a bias-controlled multiplex PCR. On the authors' methods: Within the assay, amplification of reference gene primers was used to estimate how many nucleated cells each sample contained. Sequence reads were collapsed and filtered to measure the absolute abundance of every unique TCRbeta CDR3 rearrangement. Productive Simpson clonality was computed per sample as the square root of Simpson's diversity index over productive rearrangements. TCRdb took this table from immuneACCESS and kept in-frame rearrangements with V and J called. Such tables lack part of the clones; where checked against another copy, unresolved V genes explain under half of the gap, and the rest is unexplained. Clonal size and the V and J genes are those of that table, whereas D and trimming came from the DNA. The sample table records more than 200,000 clones; approximately 91% of these occur just once. The ten largest clones add up to about 0.64% of the sample.

Collaborating institutions collected whole blood in K2EDTA tubes following their own protocols. For TCRbeta analysis, collaborators shipped samples in one of three forms: frozen whole blood, isolated PBMCs, or DNA extracted from either of those sample types. These data originate in a study of blood T cell repertoires in COVID-19 (dated by TCRdb to 2020 to 2021). With respect to the entire study: Samples covering the acute and convalescent phases of COVID-19 were provided by collaborators in the United States, Italy and Spain. The prospective study material was composed of cDNA or gDNA derived from T cells, B-cell-depleted T cells, or PBMCs. The samples were drawn from two sources: the first 160 participants of the ongoing ImmuneRACE study, and 950 to 1,500 subjects contributed by 6 global collaborators. The repertoires were released in a freely available public database intended as a resource for research on the immune response to SARS-CoV-2. Where available, HLA class I and class II types were taken from metadata supplied by the sample provider and were not determined by assay-based typing. Deeply sampled blood TCRbeta repertoires from subjects exposed to, actively infected with, or recovered from COVID-19 were included in the dataset. The sample metadata nearly always contained a de-identified subject ID, COVID-19 status, age in years and sex.

From a lookup of the germline V gene (reference sequence), CDR1 and CDR2 are LGHDT and YNNKEL. There are 16 amino acids in the CDR3, from cysteine to phenylalanine inclusive. Only the CDR3 portion is preserved as DNA: 48 bases, with reading frame beginning at the first base. From V the trimming removes 8 bases and from J it removes 0 bases, while the gene matches leave 7 bases of the junction unaccounted for. Results the study describes overall, beyond this receptor: How much clinical and demographic metadata was included differed by source and by participant, and the metadata was provided uncurated.

Sequencing input: peripheral blood. The sequence is built from TRBV3-1 (or the pseudogene TRBV3-2) and TRBJ1-2; 12 middle bases align to TRBD1. This receptor was taken from a human donor in a cohort sampled during active COVID-19. The sequenced DNA is TGTGCCAGCCAGGGGACAGGGGGCCCAGCTAACTATGGCTACACCTTC. Translation gives CASQGTGGPANYGYTF.